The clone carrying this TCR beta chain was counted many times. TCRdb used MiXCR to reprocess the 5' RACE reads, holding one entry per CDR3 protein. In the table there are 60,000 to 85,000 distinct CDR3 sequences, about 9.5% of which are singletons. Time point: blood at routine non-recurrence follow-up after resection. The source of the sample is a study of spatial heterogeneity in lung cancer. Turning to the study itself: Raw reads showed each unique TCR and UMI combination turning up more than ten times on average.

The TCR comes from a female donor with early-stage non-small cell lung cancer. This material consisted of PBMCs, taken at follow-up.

DNA for the CDR3: TGTGCCAGCAGCTCCGGACGGATCTCTGGAAACACCATATATTTT. Residues: CASSSGRISGNTIYF. The V gene is TRBV7-2, the J gene TRBJ1-3; D is unresolved. The CDR3 totals 15 residues. V was clipped by 4 bases and J by 0 bases, with 10 bases between them. The V gene's germline CDR1 is SGHTA and CDR2 FQGNSA. Together with reference TRBV7-2 and TRBJ1-3, the CDR3 gives the full variable domain: GAGVSQSPSNKVTEKGKDVELRCDPISGHTALYWYRQSLGQGLEFLIYFQGNSAPDKSGLPSDRFSAERTGGSVSTLTIQRTQQEDSAVYLCASSSGRISGNTIYFGEGSWLTVV.